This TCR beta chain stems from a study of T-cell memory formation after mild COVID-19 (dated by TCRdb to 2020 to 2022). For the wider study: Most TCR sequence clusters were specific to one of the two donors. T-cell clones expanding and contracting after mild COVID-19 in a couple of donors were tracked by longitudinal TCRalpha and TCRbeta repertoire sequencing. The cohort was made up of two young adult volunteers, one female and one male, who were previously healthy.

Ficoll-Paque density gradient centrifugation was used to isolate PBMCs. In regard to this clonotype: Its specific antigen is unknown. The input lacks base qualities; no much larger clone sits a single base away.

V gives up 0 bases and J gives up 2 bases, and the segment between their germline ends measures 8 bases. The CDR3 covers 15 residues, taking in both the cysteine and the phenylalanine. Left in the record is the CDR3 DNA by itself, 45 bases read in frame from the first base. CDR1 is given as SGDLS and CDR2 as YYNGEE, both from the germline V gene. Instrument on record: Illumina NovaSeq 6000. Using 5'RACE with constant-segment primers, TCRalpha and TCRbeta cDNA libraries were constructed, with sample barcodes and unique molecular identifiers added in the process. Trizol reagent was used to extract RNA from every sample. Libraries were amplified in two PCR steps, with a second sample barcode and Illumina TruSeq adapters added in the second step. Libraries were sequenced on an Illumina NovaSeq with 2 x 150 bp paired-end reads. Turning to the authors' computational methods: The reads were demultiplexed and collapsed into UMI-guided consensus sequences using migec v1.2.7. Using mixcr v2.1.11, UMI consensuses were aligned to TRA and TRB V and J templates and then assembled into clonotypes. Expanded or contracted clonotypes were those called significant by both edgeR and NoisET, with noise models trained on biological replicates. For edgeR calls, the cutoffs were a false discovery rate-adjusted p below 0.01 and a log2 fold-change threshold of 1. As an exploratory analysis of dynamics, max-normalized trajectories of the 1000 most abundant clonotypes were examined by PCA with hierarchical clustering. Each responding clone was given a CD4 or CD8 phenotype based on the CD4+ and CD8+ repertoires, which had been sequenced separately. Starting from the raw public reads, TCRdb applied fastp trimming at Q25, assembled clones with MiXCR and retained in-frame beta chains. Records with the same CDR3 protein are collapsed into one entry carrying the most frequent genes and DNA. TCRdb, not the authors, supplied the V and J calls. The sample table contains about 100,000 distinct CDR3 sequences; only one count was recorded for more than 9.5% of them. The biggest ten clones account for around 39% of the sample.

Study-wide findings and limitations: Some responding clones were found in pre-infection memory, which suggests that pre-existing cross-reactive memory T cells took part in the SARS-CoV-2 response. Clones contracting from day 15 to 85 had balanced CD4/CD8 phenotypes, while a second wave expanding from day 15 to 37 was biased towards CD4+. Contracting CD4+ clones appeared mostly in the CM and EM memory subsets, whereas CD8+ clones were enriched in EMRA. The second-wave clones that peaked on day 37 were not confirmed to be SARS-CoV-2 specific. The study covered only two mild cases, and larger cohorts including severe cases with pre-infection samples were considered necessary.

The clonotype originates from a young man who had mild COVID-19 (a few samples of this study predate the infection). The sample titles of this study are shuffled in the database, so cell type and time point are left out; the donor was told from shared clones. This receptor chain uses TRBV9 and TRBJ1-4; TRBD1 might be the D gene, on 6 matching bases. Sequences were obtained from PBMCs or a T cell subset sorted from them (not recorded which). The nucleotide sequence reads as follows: TGTGCCAGCAGCGTAGACACAGGGACTAATGAAAAACTGTTTTTT. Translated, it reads CASSVDTGTNEKLFF.